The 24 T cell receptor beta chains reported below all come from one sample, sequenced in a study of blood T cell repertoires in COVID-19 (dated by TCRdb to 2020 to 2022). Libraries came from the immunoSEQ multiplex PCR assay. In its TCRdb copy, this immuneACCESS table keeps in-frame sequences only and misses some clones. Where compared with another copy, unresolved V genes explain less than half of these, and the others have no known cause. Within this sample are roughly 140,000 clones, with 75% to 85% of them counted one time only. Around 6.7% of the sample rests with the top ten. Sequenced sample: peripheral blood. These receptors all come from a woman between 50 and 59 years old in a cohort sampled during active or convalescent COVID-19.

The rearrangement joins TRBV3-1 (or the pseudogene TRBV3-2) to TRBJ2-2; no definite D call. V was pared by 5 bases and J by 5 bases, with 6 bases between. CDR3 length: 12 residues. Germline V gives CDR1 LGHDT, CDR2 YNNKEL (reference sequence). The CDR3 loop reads CASSELTGELFF. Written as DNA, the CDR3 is TGTGCCAGCAGCGAACTTACCGGGGAGCTGTTTTTT.

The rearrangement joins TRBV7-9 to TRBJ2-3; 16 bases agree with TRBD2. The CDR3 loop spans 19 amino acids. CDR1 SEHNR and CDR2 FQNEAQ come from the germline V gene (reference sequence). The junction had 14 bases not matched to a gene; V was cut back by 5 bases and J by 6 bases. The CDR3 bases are TGTGCCAGCAGCGAGGAGCCTGAGGGACTAGCGGGGGGGCTGGATACGCAGTATTTT. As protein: CASSEEPEGLAGGLDTQYF.

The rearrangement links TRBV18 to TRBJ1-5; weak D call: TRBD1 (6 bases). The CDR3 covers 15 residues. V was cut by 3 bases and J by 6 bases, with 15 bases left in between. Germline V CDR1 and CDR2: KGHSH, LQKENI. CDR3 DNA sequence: TGTGCCAGCTCACCGCTCTCAGGGGAGCTTCAGCCCCAGCATTTT. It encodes CASSPLSGELQPQHF.

The CDR3 protein is CASSLLPWTSGDYEQYF. As DNA, the CDR3 is TGCGCCAGCAGCTTACTTCCTTGGACTAGCGGGGACTACGAGCAGTACTTC. The chain is built from TRBV5-1 and TRBJ2-7, with TRBD2 matching over 12 bases. The V gene end was trimmed by 2 bases and the J gene end by 3 bases; junction bases not matched to a gene: 9. The CDR3 covers 17 residues. Germline V gives CDR1 SGHRS, CDR2 YFSETQ.

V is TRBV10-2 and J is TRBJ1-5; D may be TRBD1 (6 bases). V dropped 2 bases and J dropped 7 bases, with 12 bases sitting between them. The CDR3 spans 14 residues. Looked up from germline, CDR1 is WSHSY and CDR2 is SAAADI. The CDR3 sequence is CASSEQGHGQPQHF. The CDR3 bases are TGCGCCAGCAGTGAGCAGGGACACGGGCAGCCCCAGCATTTT.

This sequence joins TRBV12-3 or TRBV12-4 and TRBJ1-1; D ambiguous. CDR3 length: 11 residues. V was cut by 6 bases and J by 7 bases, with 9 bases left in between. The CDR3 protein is CASRGRVEAFF. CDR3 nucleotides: TGTGCCAGCAGGGGCCGAGTTGAAGCTTTCTTT.

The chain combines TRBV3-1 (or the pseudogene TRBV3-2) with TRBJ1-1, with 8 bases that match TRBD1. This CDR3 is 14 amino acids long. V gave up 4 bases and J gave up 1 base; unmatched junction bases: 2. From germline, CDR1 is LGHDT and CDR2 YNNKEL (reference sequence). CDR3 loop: CASSPDRENTEAFF. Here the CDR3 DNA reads TGTGCCAGCAGCCCGGACAGGGAGAACACTGAAGCTTTCTTT.

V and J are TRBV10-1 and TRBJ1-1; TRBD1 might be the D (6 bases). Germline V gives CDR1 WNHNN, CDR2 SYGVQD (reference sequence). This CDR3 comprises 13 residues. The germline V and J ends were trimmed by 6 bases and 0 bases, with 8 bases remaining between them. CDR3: CASRQGLNTEAFF. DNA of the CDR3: TGCGCCAGCAGACAGGGTTTGAACACTGAAGCTTTCTTT.

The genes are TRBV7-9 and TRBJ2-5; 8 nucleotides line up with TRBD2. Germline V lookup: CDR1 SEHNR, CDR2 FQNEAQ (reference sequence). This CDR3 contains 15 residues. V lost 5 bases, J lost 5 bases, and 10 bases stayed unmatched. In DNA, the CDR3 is TGTGCCAGCAGCGAGCCGGGACTAGGATGGGAGACCCAGTACTTC. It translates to CASSEPGLGWETQYF.

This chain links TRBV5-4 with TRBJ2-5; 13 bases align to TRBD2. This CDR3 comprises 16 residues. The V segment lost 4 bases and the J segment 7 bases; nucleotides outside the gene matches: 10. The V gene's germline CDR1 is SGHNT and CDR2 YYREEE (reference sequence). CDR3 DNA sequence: TGTGCCAGCAGCACCGGGACTAGCGGGGTGGAGGGGACCCAGTACTTC. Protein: CASSTGTSGVEGTQYF.

As DNA, the CDR3 is TGCGCCAGCAGCCAAGACTGGGCGACAGGGGTTGCGGGGGAGCAGTACTTC. Translation gives CASSQDWATGVAGEQYF. The chain carries TRBV4-3 and TRBJ2-7; 8 bases match TRBD1. The CDR3 is 17 amino acids. From germline, CDR1 is LGHNA and CDR2 YSLEER. After removal of 0 bases from V and 7 bases from J, the junction contained 14 bases not matched to a gene.

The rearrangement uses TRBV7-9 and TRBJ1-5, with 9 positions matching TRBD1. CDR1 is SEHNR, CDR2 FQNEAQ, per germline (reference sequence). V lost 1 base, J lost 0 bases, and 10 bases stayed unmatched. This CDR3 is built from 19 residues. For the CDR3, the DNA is TGTGCCAGCAGCTTAGGTGGGACAGGGCCAATGTATAGCAATCAGCCCCAGCATTTT. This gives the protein CASSLGGTGPMYSNQPQHF.

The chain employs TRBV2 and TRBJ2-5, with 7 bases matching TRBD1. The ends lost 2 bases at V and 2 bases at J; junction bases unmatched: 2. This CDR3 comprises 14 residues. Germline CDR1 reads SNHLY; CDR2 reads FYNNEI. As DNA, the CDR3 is TGTGCCAGCAGTGAAAAGACAGGGCAAGAGACCCAGTACTTC. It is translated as CASSEKTGQETQYF.

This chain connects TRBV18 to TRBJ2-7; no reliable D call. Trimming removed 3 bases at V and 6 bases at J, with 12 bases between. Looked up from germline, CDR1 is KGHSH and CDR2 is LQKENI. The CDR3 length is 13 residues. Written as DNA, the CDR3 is TGTGCCAGCTCACCTAGTCTCTCAGGCGAGCAGTACTTC. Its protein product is CASSPSLSGEQYF.

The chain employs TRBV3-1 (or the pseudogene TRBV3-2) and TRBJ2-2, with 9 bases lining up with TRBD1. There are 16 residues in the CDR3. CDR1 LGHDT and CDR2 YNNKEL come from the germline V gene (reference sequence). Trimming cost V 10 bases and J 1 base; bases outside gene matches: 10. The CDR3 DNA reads TGTGCCACCACAGAAAAGACAGGGGGGAACACCGGGGAGCTGTTTTTT. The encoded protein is CATTEKTGGNTGELFF.

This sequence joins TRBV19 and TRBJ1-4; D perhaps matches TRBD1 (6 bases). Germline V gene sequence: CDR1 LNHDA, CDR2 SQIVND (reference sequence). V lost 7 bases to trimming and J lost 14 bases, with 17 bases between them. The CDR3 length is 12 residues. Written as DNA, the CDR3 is TGTGCCAGTAAAGGGGGGGTGGAGGTCCTGTTTTTT. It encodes CASKGGVEVLFF.

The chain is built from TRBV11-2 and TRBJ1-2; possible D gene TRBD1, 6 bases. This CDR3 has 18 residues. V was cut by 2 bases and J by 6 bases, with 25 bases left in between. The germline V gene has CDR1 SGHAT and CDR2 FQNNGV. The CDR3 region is CASSLPRGGAYVENGYTF. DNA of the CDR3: TGTGCCAGCAGCTTACCCAGAGGGGGGGCGTATGTTGAGAATGGCTACACCTTC.

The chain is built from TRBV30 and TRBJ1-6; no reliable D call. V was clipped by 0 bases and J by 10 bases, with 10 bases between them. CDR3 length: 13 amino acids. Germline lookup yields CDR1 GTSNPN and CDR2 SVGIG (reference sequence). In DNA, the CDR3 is TGTGCCTGGAGTGTACAACAGTCCTCACCCCTCCACTTT. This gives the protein CAWSVQQSSPLHF. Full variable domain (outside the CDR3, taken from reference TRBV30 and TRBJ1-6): SQTIHQWPATLVQPVGSPLSLECTVEGTSNPNLYWYRQAAGRGLQLLFYSVGIGQISSEVPQNLSASRPQDRQFILSSKKLLLSDSGFYLCAWSVQQSSPLHFGNGTRLTVT.

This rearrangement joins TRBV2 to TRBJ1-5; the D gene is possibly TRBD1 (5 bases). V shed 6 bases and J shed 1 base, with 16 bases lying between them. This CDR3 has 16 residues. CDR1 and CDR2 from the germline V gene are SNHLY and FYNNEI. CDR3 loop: CASSTQGRLSNQPQHF. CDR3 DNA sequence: TGTGCCAGCAGCACTCAGGGTCGGTTGAGCAATCAGCCCCAGCATTTT.

CDR3 in amino acids: CASRREAALTDTQYF. For the CDR3, the DNA is TGTGCCAGCAGACGGGAAGCGGCCCTCACAGATACGCAGTATTTT. The rearrangement links TRBV5-6 to TRBJ2-3; perhaps TRBD2 as D (5 bases). The CDR3 extends over 15 amino acids. From germline, CDR1 is SGHDT and CDR2 YYEEEE. V was pared by 5 bases and J by 2 bases, with 15 bases between. Based on the CDR3 plus reference TRBV5-6 and TRBJ2-3, the full variable domain is DAGVTQSPTHLIKTRGQQVTLRCSPKSGHDTVSWYQQALGQGPQFIFQYYEEEERQRGNFPDRFSGHQFPNYSSELNVNALLLGDSALYLCASRREAALTDTQYFGPGTRLTVL.

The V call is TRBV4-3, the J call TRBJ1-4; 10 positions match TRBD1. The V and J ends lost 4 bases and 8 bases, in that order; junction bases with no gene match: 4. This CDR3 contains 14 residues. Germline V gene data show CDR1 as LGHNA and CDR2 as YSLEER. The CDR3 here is CASSRGQGGEKLFF. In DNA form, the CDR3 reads TGCGCCAGCAGCCGCGGACAGGGGGGGGAAAAACTGTTTTTT.

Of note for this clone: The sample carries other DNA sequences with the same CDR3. The CDR3 region is CSASRGGDGYTF. The CDR3 nucleotides read TGCAGTGCTAGTCGGGGGGGAGATGGCTACACCTTC. The rearrangement links TRBV20-1 to TRBJ1-2; D may be TRBD1 (5 bases). The CDR3 extends over 12 amino acids. Per germline, CDR1 DFQATT and CDR2 SNEGSKA (reference sequence). V lost 3 bases, J lost 6 bases, and 11 bases lay in between.

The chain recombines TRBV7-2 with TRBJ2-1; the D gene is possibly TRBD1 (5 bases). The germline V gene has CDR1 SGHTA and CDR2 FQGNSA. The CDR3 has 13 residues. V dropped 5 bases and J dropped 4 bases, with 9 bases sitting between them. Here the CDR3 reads CASSRTNYNEQFF. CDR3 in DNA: TGTGCCAGCAGCCGGACAAATTACAATGAGCAGTTCTTC.

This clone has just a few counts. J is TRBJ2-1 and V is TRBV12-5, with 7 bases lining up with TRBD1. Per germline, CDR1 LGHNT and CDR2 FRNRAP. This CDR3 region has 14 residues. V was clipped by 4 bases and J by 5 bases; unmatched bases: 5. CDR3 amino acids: CASGSLGQDNEQFF. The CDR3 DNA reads TGTGCTAGTGGTTCACTCGGACAGGACAATGAGCAGTTCTTC.